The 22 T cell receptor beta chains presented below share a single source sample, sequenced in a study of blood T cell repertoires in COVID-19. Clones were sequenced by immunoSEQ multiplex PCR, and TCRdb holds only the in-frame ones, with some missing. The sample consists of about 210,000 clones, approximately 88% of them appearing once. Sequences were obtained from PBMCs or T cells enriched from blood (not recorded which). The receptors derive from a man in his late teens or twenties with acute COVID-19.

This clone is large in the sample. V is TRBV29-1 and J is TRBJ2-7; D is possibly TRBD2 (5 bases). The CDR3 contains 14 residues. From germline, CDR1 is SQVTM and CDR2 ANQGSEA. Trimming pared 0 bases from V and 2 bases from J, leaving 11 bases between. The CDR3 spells CSVEERRGTYEQYF. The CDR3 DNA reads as TGCAGCGTTGAAGAAAGGAGAGGGACCTACGAGCAGTACTTC.

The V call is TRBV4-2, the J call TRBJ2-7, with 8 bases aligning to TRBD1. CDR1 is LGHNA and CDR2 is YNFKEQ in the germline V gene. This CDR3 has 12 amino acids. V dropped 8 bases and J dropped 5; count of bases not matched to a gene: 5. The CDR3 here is CASSPRGHEQYF. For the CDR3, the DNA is TGTGCCAGCTCGCCCAGGGGGCACGAGCAGTACTTC.

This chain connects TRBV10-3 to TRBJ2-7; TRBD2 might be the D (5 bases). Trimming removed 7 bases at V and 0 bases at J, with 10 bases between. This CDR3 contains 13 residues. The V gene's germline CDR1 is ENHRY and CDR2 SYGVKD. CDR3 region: CAITADLSYEQYF. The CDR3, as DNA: TGTGCCATCACAGCGGATCTCTCCTACGAGCAGTACTTC.

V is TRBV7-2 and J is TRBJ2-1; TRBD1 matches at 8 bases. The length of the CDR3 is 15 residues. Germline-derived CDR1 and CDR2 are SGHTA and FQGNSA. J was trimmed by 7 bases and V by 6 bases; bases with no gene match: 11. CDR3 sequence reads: CASSYDRDRWNEQFF. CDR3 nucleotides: TGTGCCAGCAGTTACGACCGGGACAGGTGGAATGAGCAGTTCTTC. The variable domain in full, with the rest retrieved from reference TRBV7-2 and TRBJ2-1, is GAGVSQSPSNKVTEKGKDVELRCDPISGHTALYWYRQSLGQGLEFLIYFQGNSAPDKSGLPSDRFSAERTGGSVSTLTIQRTQQEDSAVYLCASSYDRDRWNEQFFGPGTRLTVL.

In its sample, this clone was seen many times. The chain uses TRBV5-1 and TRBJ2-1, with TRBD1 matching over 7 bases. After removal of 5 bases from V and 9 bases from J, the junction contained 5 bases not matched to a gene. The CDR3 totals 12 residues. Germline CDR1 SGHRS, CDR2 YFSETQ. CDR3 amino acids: CASRGPGGEQFF. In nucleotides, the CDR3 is TGCGCCAGCAGGGGGCCAGGGGGTGAGCAGTTCTTC.

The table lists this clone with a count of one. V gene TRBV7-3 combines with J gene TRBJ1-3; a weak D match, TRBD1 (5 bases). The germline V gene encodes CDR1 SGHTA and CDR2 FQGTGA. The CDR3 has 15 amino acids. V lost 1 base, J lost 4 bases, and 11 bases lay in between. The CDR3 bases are TGTGCCAGCAGCTTAAATTCCGGGGGAGGAAACACCATATATTTT. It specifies CASSLNSGGGNTIYF.

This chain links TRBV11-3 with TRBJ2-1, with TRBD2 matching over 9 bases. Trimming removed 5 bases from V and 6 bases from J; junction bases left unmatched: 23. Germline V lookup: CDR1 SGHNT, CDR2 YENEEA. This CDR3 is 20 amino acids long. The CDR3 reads CASSPGQSVFSGSPGNEQFF. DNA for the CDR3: TGTGCCAGCAGCCCTGGTCAATCCGTGTTTAGCGGGAGCCCGGGCAATGAGCAGTTCTTC. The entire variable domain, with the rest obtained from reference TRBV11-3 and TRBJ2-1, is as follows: EAGVVQSPRYKIIEKKQPVAFWCNPISGHNTLYWYLQNLGQGPELLIRYENEEAVDDSQLPKDRFSAERLKGVDSTLKIQPAELGDSAVYLCASSPGQSVFSGSPGNEQFFGPGTRLTVL.

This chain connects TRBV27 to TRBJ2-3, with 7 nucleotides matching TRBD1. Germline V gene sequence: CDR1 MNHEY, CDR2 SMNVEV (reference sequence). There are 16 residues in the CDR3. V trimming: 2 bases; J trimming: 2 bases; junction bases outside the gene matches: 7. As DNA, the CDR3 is TGTGCCAGCAGTTTAGGCGTCAGGGGGTCCACAGATACGCAGTATTTT. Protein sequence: CASSLGVRGSTDTQYF.

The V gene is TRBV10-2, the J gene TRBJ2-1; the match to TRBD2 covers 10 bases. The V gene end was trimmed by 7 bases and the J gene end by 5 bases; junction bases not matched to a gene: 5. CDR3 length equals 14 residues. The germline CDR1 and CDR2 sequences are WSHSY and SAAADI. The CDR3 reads CASMISGGNNEQFF. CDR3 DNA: TGCGCCAGCATGATTAGCGGGGGGAACAATGAGCAGTTCTTC.

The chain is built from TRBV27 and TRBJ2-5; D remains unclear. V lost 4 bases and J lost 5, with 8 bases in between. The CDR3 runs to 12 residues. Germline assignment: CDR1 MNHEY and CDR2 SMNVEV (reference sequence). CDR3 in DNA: TGTGCCAGCAGTTCGAGGCGGGAGACCCAGTACTTC. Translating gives CASSSRRETQYF.

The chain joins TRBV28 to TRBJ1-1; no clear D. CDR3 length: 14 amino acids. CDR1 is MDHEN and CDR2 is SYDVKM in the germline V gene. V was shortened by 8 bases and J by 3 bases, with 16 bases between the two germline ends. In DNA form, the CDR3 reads TGTGCCAGCGCCCGACACCCCCAGGACACTGAAGCTTTCTTT. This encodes CASARHPQDTEAFF. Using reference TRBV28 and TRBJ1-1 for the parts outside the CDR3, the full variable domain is DVKVTQSSRYLVKRTGEKVFLECVQDMDHENMFWYRQDPGLGLRLIYFSYDVKMKEKGDIPEGYSVSREKKERFSLILESASTNQTSMYLCASARHPQDTEAFFGQGTRLTVV.

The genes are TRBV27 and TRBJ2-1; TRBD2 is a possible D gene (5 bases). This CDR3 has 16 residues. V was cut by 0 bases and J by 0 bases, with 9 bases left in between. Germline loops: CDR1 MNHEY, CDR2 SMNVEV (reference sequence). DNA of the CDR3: TGTGCCAGCAGTTTATCCGCGGGTAGCTCCTACAATGAGCAGTTCTTC. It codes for CASSLSAGSSYNEQFF.

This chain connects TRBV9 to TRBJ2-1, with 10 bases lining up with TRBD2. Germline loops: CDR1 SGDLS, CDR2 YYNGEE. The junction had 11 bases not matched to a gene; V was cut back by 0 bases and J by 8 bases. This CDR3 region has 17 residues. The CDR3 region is CASSVETSGLRWDEQFF. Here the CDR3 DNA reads TGTGCCAGCAGCGTAGAGACTAGCGGGCTCAGGTGGGATGAGCAGTTCTTC.

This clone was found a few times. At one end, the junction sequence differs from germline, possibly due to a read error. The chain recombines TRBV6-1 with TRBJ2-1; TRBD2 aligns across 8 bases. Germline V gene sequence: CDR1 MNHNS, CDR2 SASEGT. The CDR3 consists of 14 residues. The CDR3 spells CASSEGPAGDEQFF. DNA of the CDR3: TGTGCCAGCAGCGAAGGCCCAGCGGGAGATGAGCAGTTCTTC.

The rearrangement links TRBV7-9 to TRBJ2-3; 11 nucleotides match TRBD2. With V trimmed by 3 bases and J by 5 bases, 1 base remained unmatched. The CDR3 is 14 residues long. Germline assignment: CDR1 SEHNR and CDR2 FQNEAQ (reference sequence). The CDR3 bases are TGTGCCAGCAGCTTTGGGACTAGCGGAGATACGCAGTATTTT. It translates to CASSFGTSGDTQYF. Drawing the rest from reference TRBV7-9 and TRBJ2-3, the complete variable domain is DTGVSQNPRHKITKRGQNVTFRCDPISEHNRLYWYRQTLGQGPEFLTYFQNEAQLEKSRLLSDRFSAERPKGSFSTLEIQRTEQGDSAMYLCASSFGTSGDTQYFGPGTRLTVL.

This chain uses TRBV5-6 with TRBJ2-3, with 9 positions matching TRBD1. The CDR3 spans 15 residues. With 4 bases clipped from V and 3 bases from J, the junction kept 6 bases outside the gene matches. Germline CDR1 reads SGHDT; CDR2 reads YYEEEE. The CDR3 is CASSGNRGLTDTQYF. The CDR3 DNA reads TGTGCCAGCAGCGGGAACAGGGGGCTAACAGATACGCAGTATTTT.

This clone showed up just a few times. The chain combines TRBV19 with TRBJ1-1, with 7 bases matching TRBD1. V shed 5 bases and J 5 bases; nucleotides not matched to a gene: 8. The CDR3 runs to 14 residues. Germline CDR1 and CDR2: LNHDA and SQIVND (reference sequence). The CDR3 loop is CASSGRQGRTEAFF. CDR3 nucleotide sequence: TGTGCCAGTAGTGGCAGACAGGGTAGAACTGAAGCTTTCTTT.

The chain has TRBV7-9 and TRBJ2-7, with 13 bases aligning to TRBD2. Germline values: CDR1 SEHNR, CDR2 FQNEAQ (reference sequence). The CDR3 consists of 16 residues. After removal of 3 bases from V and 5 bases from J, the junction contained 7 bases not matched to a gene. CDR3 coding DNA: TGTGCCAGCAGCTTTATTGGACTAGCGGGAGAAAACGAGCAGTACTTC. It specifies CASSFIGLAGENEQYF.

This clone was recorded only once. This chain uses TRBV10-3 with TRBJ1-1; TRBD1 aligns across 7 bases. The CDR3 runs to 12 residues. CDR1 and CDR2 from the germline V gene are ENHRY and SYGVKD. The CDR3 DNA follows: TGTGCTTCTAGCCCCCGGGACAGTGAAGCTTTCTTT. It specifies CASSPRDSEAFF.

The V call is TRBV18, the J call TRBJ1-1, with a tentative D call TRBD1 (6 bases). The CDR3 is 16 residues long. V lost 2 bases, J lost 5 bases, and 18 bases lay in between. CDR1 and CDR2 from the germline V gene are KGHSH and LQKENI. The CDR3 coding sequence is TGTGCCAGCTCACCAGGTGCAAGGGGGTTGAGTACTGAAGCTTTCTTT. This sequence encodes CASSPGARGLSTEAFF.

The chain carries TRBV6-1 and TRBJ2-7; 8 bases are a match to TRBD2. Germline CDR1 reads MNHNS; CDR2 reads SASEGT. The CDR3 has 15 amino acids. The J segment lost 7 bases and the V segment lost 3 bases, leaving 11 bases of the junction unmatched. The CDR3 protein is CASSDPSGSWWEQYF. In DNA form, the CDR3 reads TGTGCCAGCAGTGATCCCAGCGGGAGCTGGTGGGAGCAGTACTTC.

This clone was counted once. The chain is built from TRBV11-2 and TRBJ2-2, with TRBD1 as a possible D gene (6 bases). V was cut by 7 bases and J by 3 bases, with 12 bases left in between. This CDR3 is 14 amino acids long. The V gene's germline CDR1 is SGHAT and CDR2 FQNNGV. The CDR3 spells CASTTRQDTGELFF. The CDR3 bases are TGTGCCAGCACTACGCGACAGGACACCGGGGAGCTGTTTTTT.